Each of the 7 T cell receptor beta chains below was sequenced from the same sample in a study of shared clonotypes between healthy human individuals. TCRdb's table, derived via immunoSEQ multiplex PCR, lists solely in-frame clones and lacks some. This repertoire shows around 2,000,000 clones, approximately 94% found once; its top ten account for approximately 1%. CD45RO negativity and positive selection for CCR7 defined naive CD8 cells, a population that excluded terminally differentiated effector memory CD45RA+ cells. Sequenced: naive CD8+ T cells sorted from blood. All receptors come from a man between 18 and 35 years old in good health.

The CDR3 loop is CASSINSWREVYNEQFF. The DNA of the CDR3 is TGCGCCAGCTCCATCAATAGCTGGCGGGAGGTATACAATGAGCAGTTCTTC. J is TRBJ2-1 and V is TRBV5-1; 8 bases match TRBD2. The CDR3 length is 17 residues. V gave up 7 bases and J gave up 4 bases; unmatched junction bases: 16. Germline CDR1 SGHRS, CDR2 YFSETQ.

The chain recombines TRBV28 with TRBJ2-7; a possible D gene is TRBD2 (5 bases). The CDR3 runs to 12 residues. Germline CDR1 is MDHEN and CDR2 is SYDVKM. Trimming pared 4 bases from V and 6 bases from J, leaving 10 bases between. CDR3 protein: CASSWVAGEQYF. In DNA form, the CDR3 reads TGTGCCAGCAGTTGGGTGGCGGGCGAGCAGTACTTC.

CDR3 sequence: CASRRGGLAVYEQYF. The CDR3 DNA follows: TGTGCCAGCAGAAGGGGAGGACTAGCGGTCTACGAGCAGTACTTC. The chain couples TRBV5-6 to TRBJ2-7; 10 bases line up with TRBD2. The junction had 8 bases not matched to a gene; V was cut back by 5 bases and J by 3 bases. Germline CDR1 is SGHDT and CDR2 is YYEEEE. The CDR3 has 15 amino acids.

This chain links TRBV11-2 with TRBJ2-7; D possibly corresponds to TRBD2 (5 bases). Germline V gives CDR1 SGHAT, CDR2 FQNNGV. This CDR3 is 16 amino acids long. Trimming pared 4 bases from V and 5 bases from J, leaving 21 bases between. The CDR3 DNA follows: TGTGCCAGCAGCTCGAGGGCCAGTATCCCTGAGGACGAGCAGTACTTC. It is translated as CASSSRASIPEDEQYF. Combining the CDR3 with reference TRBV11-2 and TRBJ2-7 gives the whole variable domain EAGVAQSPRYKIIEKRQSVAFWCNPISGHATLYWYQQILGQGPKLLIQFQNNGVVDDSQLPKDRFSAERLKGVDSTLKIQPAKLEDSAVYLCASSSRASIPEDEQYFGPGTRLTVT.

The J gene is TRBJ1-2, the V gene TRBV6-5; no firm D call. CDR3 length: 15 amino acids. Germline loops: CDR1 MNHEY, CDR2 SVGAGI. V gave up 0 bases and J gave up 4 bases, with 12 bases separating them. The CDR3 region has the DNA TGTGCCAGCAGTTACTCTTTAGAGGGTACCTATGGCTACACCTTC. Protein product: CASSYSLEGTYGYTF.

This clone occurred once. The J gene is TRBJ2-5, the V gene TRBV5-1, with 14 positions matching TRBD2. The CDR3 spans 16 residues. Germline CDR1 SGHRS, CDR2 YFSETQ. Trimming took 2 bases from V and 5 from J; bases not matched to a gene: 5. CDR3 nucleotide sequence: TGCGCCAGCAGCTTAACCGGACTAGCGGGGGGTGAGACCCAGTACTTC. Encoded protein: CASSLTGLAGGETQYF.

This clone has a single count. The gene calls are TRBV7-9 and TRBJ2-5, with TRBD1 matching over 10 bases. Germline CDR1 is SEHNR and CDR2 is FQNEAQ (reference sequence). The V and J ends lost 5 bases and 5 bases, in that order; junction bases with no gene match: 5. The CDR3 contains 14 residues. CDR3 protein: CASSLGQGLETQYF. For the CDR3, the DNA is TGTGCCAGCAGCCTGGGACAGGGGTTGGAGACCCAGTACTTC. Full variable domain (outside the CDR3, taken from reference TRBV7-9 and TRBJ2-5): DTGVSQNPRHKITKRGQNVTFRCDPISEHNRLYWYRQTLGQGPEFLTYFQNEAQLEKSRLLSDRFSAERPKGSFSTLEIQRTEQGDSAMYLCASSLGQGLETQYFGPGTRLLVL.